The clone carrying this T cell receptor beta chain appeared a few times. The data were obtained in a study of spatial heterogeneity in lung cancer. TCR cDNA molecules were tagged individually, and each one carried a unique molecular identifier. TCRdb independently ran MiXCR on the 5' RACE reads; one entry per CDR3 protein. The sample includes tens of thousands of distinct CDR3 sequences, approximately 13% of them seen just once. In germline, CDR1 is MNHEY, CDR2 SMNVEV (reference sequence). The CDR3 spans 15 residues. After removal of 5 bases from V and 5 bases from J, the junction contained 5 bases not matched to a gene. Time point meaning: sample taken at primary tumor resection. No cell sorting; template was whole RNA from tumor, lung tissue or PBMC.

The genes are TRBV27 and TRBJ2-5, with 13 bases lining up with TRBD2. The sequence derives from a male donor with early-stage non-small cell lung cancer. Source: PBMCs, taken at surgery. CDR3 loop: CASSLWTSGSETQYF. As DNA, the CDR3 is TGTGCCAGCAGTCTCTGGACTAGCGGGAGTGAGACCCAGTACTTC.